This TCR beta chain is drawn from a study of blood T cell repertoires in COVID-19. On the study more broadly: Samples came from the United States, Italy and Spain, spanning acute and convalescent COVID-19.

Measured with immunoSEQ multiplex PCR; TCRdb has only the in-frame clones, and not every one. The sample includes more than 90,000 clones, roughly 80% of them seen just once. V lost 9 bases and J lost 5, with 22 bases in between. CDR1 and CDR2 from the germline V gene are LNHDA and SQIVND (reference sequence). This CDR3 is built from 15 residues. Sequenced material: peripheral blood. The rearrangement uses TRBV19 and TRBJ1-2; maybe TRBD1 (5 bases). The receptor was derived from a man in his 70s with acute or convalescent COVID-19. CDR3 sequence reads: CASTPIGAIRYGYTF. The CDR3 nucleotides read TGTGCCAGCACCCCTATTGGGGCTATCAGATATGGCTACACCTTC.